The 30 T cell receptor beta chains below were found in one sample sequenced in a study of blood T cell repertoires in COVID-19. TCRdb's table, derived via immunoSEQ multiplex PCR, lists solely in-frame clones and lacks some. The repertoire holds 150,000 to 200,000 clones, 70% to 90% seen once, with around 9.9% in the top ten. The sequencing input was peripheral blood. The receptors were sampled from an older woman with COVID-19, enrolled during active disease.

The chain is built from TRBV6-5 and TRBJ1-3, with D perhaps TRBD1 (6 bases). In germline, CDR1 is MNHEY, CDR2 SVGAGI. Between the trimmed V and J ends, which lost 10 bases and 4 bases, there was a span of 17 bases. The CDR3 length is 14 residues. CDR3 in amino acids: CAIKLGAWGNTIYF. The CDR3 coding sequence is TGTGCCATCAAGTTGGGGGCTTGGGGAAACACCATATATTTT.

This chain joins TRBV19 and TRBJ2-7; 8 bases match TRBD2. The CDR3 totals 14 residues. Trimming at V came to 5 bases and at J to 1 base, leaving 4 bases not matched to a gene. Germline lookup yields CDR1 LNHDA and CDR2 SQIVND (reference sequence). CDR3 sequence reads: CASSPQRGSYEQYF. CDR3 nucleotides: TGTGCCAGTAGTCCCCAGCGGGGGTCCTACGAGCAGTACTTC. Drawing the rest from reference TRBV19 and TRBJ2-7, the complete variable domain is DGGITQSPKYLFRKEGQNVTLSCEQNLNHDAMYWYRQDPGQGLRLIYYSQIVNDFQKGDIAEGYSVSREKKESFPLTVTSAQKNPTAFYLCASSPQRGSYEQYFGPGTRLTVT.

J is TRBJ2-2 and V is TRBV9, with TRBD2 as a possible D gene (6 bases). CDR1 and CDR2 (germline): SGDLS, YYNGEE. The V end lost 0 bases, the J end lost 4 bases, and 13 bases lay between the germline ends. The CDR3 has 16 amino acids. CDR3 residues: CASSVAASASTGELFF. CDR3 DNA: TGTGCCAGCAGCGTAGCTGCTAGCGCGAGCACCGGGGAGCTGTTTTTT.

This clone has only one observation. The chain links TRBV11-3 to TRBJ1-2; TRBD1 agrees at 10 bases. With 3 bases clipped from V and 3 bases from J, the junction kept 4 bases outside the gene matches. The CDR3 has 15 residues. Germline-derived CDR1 and CDR2 are SGHNT and YENEEA. CDR3 residues: CASSLGGTGDYGYTF. In DNA form, the CDR3 reads TGTGCCAGCAGCTTGGGGGGGACAGGGGACTATGGCTACACCTTC.

The V call is TRBV6-6, the J call TRBJ2-7, with D unclear. The V end lost 5 bases, the J end lost 7 bases, and 12 bases lay between the germline ends. The CDR3 runs to 12 residues. Germline assignment: CDR1 MNHNY and CDR2 SVGAGI (reference sequence). CDR3 residues: CASSTSGLEQYF. The CDR3 DNA follows: TGTGCCAGCAGTACCTCGGGTTTGGAGCAGTACTTC.

V gene TRBV27 combines with J gene TRBJ2-7; TRBD2 agrees at 7 bases. The V gene's germline CDR1 is MNHEY and CDR2 SMNVEV (reference sequence). The V and J ends lost 3 bases and 3 bases, in that order; junction bases with no gene match: 8. The CDR3 spans 15 residues. CDR3 sequence (DNA): TGTGCCAGCAGTTTCGGGTCGGGACTAATCTACGAGCAGTACTTC. This translates into CASSFGSGLIYEQYF.

The rearrangement joins TRBV28 to TRBJ2-7, with 10 positions matching TRBD1. The trim removed 6 bases at V and 2 bases at J, leaving 7 bases unmatched. This CDR3 has 15 amino acids. Germline CDR1 is MDHEN and CDR2 is SYDVKM. The CDR3 sequence is CASSRTGTGAYEQYF. CDR3 nucleotides: TGTGCCAGCAGCCGTACCGGGACAGGGGCCTACGAGCAGTACTTC.

The V gene is TRBV28, the J gene TRBJ1-2; possible D gene TRBD1, 5 bases. The germline V gene encodes CDR1 MDHEN and CDR2 SYDVKM. The CDR3 length is 13 residues. Trimming took 5 bases from V and 2 from J, leaving 9 bases between them. CDR3 region: CASSPRANYGYTF. DNA for the CDR3: TGTGCCAGCAGTCCCAGGGCCAACTATGGCTACACCTTC.

The chain links TRBV4-3 to TRBJ2-7, with TRBD2 matching over 8 bases. The CDR3 length is 14 residues. Germline CDR1 LGHNA, CDR2 YSLEER. V shed 2 bases and J 5 bases; nucleotides not matched to a gene: 5. CDR3 region: CASSQIGRGDEQYF. The CDR3 bases are TGCGCCAGCAGCCAAATCGGGAGGGGAGACGAGCAGTACTTC.

This clone was counted between two and nine times. The chain joins TRBV6-2 or TRBV6-3 to TRBJ2-7; no reliable D call. Germline CDR1 MNHEY, CDR2 SVGEGT. The V end lost 4 bases, the J end lost 7 bases, and 8 bases lay between the germline ends. The CDR3 sequence is 11 residues long. The CDR3 nucleotides are TGTGCCAGCAGTTCCCGGAGAGAGCAGTACTTC. Translated, it gives CASSSRREQYF.

The V gene is TRBV30, the J gene TRBJ2-7; 11 positions agree with TRBD2. The V gene's germline CDR1 is GTSNPN and CDR2 SVGIG (reference sequence). The length of the CDR3 is 14 residues. The V segment lost 2 bases and the J segment 2 bases; nucleotides outside the gene matches: 2. This CDR3 reads CAWSMGLAAYEQYF. The CDR3 DNA reads TGTGCCTGGAGTATGGGACTAGCGGCCTACGAGCAGTACTTC.

The chain uses TRBV16 and TRBJ2-1, with 11 bases identical to TRBD2. Germline-derived CDR1 and CDR2 are KGHSY and FQNENV. J gave up 8 bases and V 2 bases, and 8 bases lay outside the gene matches. The CDR3 contains 16 residues. The CDR3 loop is CASSQSTGTSGDEQFF. The CDR3 DNA reads TGTGCCAGCAGCCAAAGTACTGGGACTAGCGGCGATGAGCAGTTCTTC.

This clone was counted a few times. This chain uses TRBV19 with TRBJ1-5; D not certain. CDR1 is LNHDA, CDR2 SQIVND, per germline (reference sequence). This CDR3 contains 16 residues. V gave up 5 bases and J gave up 1 base, with 15 bases separating them. This chain's CDR3 is CASSPREGTSNQPQHF. The DNA of the CDR3 is TGTGCCAGTAGTCCCCGGGAGGGAACGAGCAATCAGCCCCAGCATTTT. Using reference TRBV19 and TRBJ1-5 for the parts outside the CDR3, the full variable domain is DGGITQSPKYLFRKEGQNVTLSCEQNLNHDAMYWYRQDPGQGLRLIYYSQIVNDFQKGDIAEGYSVSREKKESFPLTVTSAQKNPTAFYLCASSPREGTSNQPQHFGDGTRLSIL.

The chain carries TRBV10-1 and TRBJ1-6; D possibly corresponds to TRBD1 (5 bases). The CDR3 sequence is 18 residues long. Germline V gene lookup returns CDR1 WNHNN and CDR2 SYGVQD (reference sequence). V lost 6 bases to trimming and J lost 7 bases, with 25 bases between them. The CDR3 reads CASSETPHQGKVNSPLHF. CDR3 bases: TGCGCCAGCAGCGAAACCCCTCACCAGGGAAAGGTAAATTCACCCCTCCACTTT.

The chain uses TRBV12-3 or TRBV12-4 and TRBJ1-1; D not resolved. The CDR3 consists of 13 residues. V was pared by 1 base and J by 0 bases, with 3 bases between. The CDR3 nucleotides read TGTGCCAGCAGTTTAGTCATGAACACTGAAGCTTTCTTT. Translation gives CASSLVMNTEAFF.

This rearrangement joins TRBV27 to TRBJ1-1; a weak D match, TRBD1 (6 bases). The CDR3 covers 15 residues. Germline V gene sequence: CDR1 MNHEY, CDR2 SMNVEV (reference sequence). Trimming took 5 bases from V and 2 from J, leaving 15 bases between them. The CDR3 coding sequence is TGTGCCAGCAGTCCTCTACAGGGATTCAACACTGAAGCTTTCTTT. As protein: CASSPLQGFNTEAFF.

The rearrangement joins TRBV29-1 to TRBJ2-1; TRBD2 matches 7 bases. The V and J ends lost 4 bases and 13 bases, in that order; junction bases with no gene match: 16. The CDR3 sequence is 14 residues long. Germline CDR1 reads SQVTM; CDR2 reads ANQGSEA. Here the CDR3 DNA reads TGCAGCGTTGCAGGTGGGAGGGTAGGAGGGGAACAGTTCTTC. This codes for CSVAGGRVGGEQFF.

This chain joins TRBV24-1 and TRBJ1-5; 7 bases are a match to TRBD1. V gave up 4 bases and J gave up 7 bases; unmatched junction bases: 9. The CDR3 has 15 residues. Germline V gives CDR1 KGHDR, CDR2 SFDVKD. This CDR3 is CATSDQGGSGQPQHF. The CDR3 nucleotides are TGTGCCACCAGTGACCAAGGGGGCTCGGGACAGCCCCAGCATTTT.

This chain connects TRBV10-3 to TRBJ1-1; perhaps TRBD1 as D (6 bases). V dropped 7 bases and J dropped 4 bases, with 10 bases sitting between them. The CDR3 totals 12 residues. Per germline, CDR1 ENHRY and CDR2 SYGVKD. The CDR3 bases are TGTGCCATCACCCAACAGGGCACTGAAGCTTTCTTT. Protein sequence: CAITQQGTEAFF.

The chain uses TRBV20-1 and TRBJ2-7; D is uncertain. V lost 5 bases, J lost 7 bases, and 12 bases lay in between. Looked up from germline, CDR1 is DFQATT and CDR2 is SNEGSKA (reference sequence). CDR3 size: 11 residues. CDR3 loop: CSAVAAREQYF. CDR3 bases: TGCAGTGCTGTCGCCGCTCGGGAGCAGTACTTC.

The chain has TRBV24-1 and TRBJ2-5, with a possible D match to TRBD2 (6 bases). The ends were cut back, 4 bases at V and 2 bases at J, with 10 bases in the middle. The CDR3 runs to 14 residues. Germline CDR1 is KGHDR and CDR2 is SFDVKD. The CDR3, as DNA: TGTGCCACCAGTGACCTAGCGTCACAAGAGACCCAGTACTTC. This gives the protein CATSDLASQETQYF.

This rearrangement joins TRBV5-6 to TRBJ1-4, with D unresolved. CDR1 and CDR2 (germline): SGHDT, YYEEEE. The CDR3 loop spans 14 amino acids. V lost 3 bases, J lost 0 bases, and 6 bases lay in between. CDR3 nucleotide sequence: TGTGCCAGCAGCTACACCACAACTAATGAAAAACTGTTTTTT. Protein sequence: CASSYTTTNEKLFF.

The chain links TRBV19 to TRBJ1-2, with TRBD1 matching over 12 bases. V lost 3 bases to trimming and J lost 4 bases; unmatched junction nucleotides: 9. CDR1 and CDR2 from the germline V gene are LNHDA and SQIVND (reference sequence). This CDR3 contains 17 residues. CDR3 residues: CASSIVLGTGGFYGYTF. CDR3 DNA: TGTGCCAGTAGTATTGTATTAGGGACAGGGGGCTTCTATGGCTACACCTTC.

The CDR3 DNA reads TGTGCCAGTAGTATTGGAGTAGCGGGAGACGAGCAGTACTTC. It encodes CASSIGVAGDEQYF. The genes are TRBV19 and TRBJ2-7; 9 bases line up with TRBD2. The trim removed 3 bases at V and 5 bases at J, leaving 5 bases unmatched. The germline gives CDR1 LNHDA, CDR2 SQIVND (reference sequence). This CDR3 is 14 amino acids long.

V gene TRBV6-5 combines with J gene TRBJ2-3; 8 bases line up with TRBD2. This CDR3 is built from 15 residues. The germline gives CDR1 MNHEY, CDR2 SVGAGI. Germline trimming cut 5 bases from V and 5 bases from J; bases unmatched to any gene: 9. The CDR3 protein is CASSRGGRSRDTQYF. Here the CDR3 DNA reads TGTGCCAGCAGTCGGGGGGGTCGGTCCAGAGATACGCAGTATTTT.

The count of this clone is one. The CDR3 sequence: CASSIGGLAGGETQYF. CDR3 DNA: TGTGCCAGTAGTATAGGGGGACTAGCGGGAGGGGAGACCCAGTACTTC. The chain is built from TRBV19 and TRBJ2-5; TRBD2 matches at 16 bases. The germline gives CDR1 LNHDA, CDR2 SQIVND (reference sequence). This CDR3 region has 16 residues. The J segment lost 5 bases and the V segment lost 1 base, leaving 1 base of the junction unmatched.

The V and J genes are TRBV12-3 or TRBV12-4 and TRBJ2-3; the D is unclear. Trimming stripped 1 base from V and 5 bases from J, with 7 bases between. The CDR3 length is 13 residues. The CDR3 loop reads CASSLDLGDTQYF. CDR3 coding DNA: TGTGCCAGCAGTTTAGATCTAGGAGATACGCAGTATTTT.

This clone was detected a few times. The chain employs TRBV18 and TRBJ2-7; TRBD1 aligns across 9 bases. V dropped 4 bases and J dropped 2; count of bases not matched to a gene: 9. This CDR3 has 16 amino acids. Per the germline V gene, CDR1 is KGHSH and CDR2 is LQKENI. The DNA of the CDR3 is TGTGCCAGCTCACGACCGGACAGGGGAAGGGCCTACGAGCAGTACTTC. Translating gives CASSRPDRGRAYEQYF.

The genes are TRBV19 and TRBJ2-1; no firm D call. The length of the CDR3 is 11 residues. CDR1 LNHDA and CDR2 SQIVND come from the germline V gene (reference sequence). Trimming shortened V by 6 bases and J by 8 bases, and 8 bases separated the two germline ends. CDR3 DNA sequence: TGTGCCAGTAGCACAACCGATGAGCAGTTCTTC. It specifies CASSTTDEQFF.

This chain links TRBV4-3 with TRBJ1-1; maybe TRBD1 (5 bases). The CDR3 runs 15 residues. V gave up 0 bases and J gave up 6 bases, with 14 bases separating them. Germline V gene sequence: CDR1 LGHNA, CDR2 YSLEER. The CDR3 coding sequence is TGCGCCAGCAGCCAAGATGTGGCAGGGTTGGCTGAAGCTTTCTTT. Protein: CASSQDVAGLAEAFF.